One and the same sample provided the 5 T cell receptor beta chains below, sequenced in a study of control samples from healthy donors and cancer patients. Clones were sequenced by immunoSEQ multiplex PCR, and TCRdb holds only the in-frame ones, with some missing. The sample lists under 150,000 clones; over 75% were seen once. Sequencing input: blood. These receptors were collected from a man in his 60s in good health.

The V and J genes are TRBV9 and TRBJ2-5; no definite D call. V was clipped by 3 bases and J by 5 bases, with 8 bases between them. This CDR3 is 12 amino acids long. CDR1 is SGDLS, CDR2 YYNGEE, per germline. CDR3 region: CASSDAGETQYF. Written as DNA, the CDR3 is TGTGCCAGCAGCGATGCCGGGGAGACCCAGTACTTC.

The V gene is TRBV19, the J gene TRBJ2-5; a possible D gene is TRBD1 (5 bases). The germline gives CDR1 LNHDA, CDR2 SQIVND (reference sequence). V was clipped by 2 bases and J by 1 base, with 11 bases between them. CDR3 size: 15 residues. The CDR3 DNA is TGTGCCAGTAGTATACAGGGTATCGGCCAAGAGACCCAGTACTTC. Its translation is CASSIQGIGQETQYF.

This chain uses TRBV11-2 with TRBJ1-1; TRBD1 aligns across 7 bases. The germline V gene encodes CDR1 SGHAT and CDR2 FQNNGV. With V trimmed by 5 bases and J by 2 bases, 20 bases remained unmatched. CDR3 length: 19 residues. The CDR3 region has the DNA TGTGCCAGCAGCGACGCCCAGACAGGGATGGTTAGGGCAAACACTGAAGCTTTCTTT. This sequence encodes CASSDAQTGMVRANTEAFF.

This chain uses TRBV5-5 with TRBJ2-2; D perhaps matches TRBD1 (5 bases). Germline CDR1 is SGHKS and CDR2 is YYEKEE (reference sequence). V was cut by 0 bases and J by 6 bases, with 21 bases left in between. There are 18 residues in the CDR3. This CDR3 reads CASSLGRGADLNAGELFF. CDR3 in DNA: TGTGCCAGCAGCTTGGGTAGGGGCGCCGACCTCAACGCCGGGGAGCTGTTTTTT.

This clone was observed a handful of times. The chain employs TRBV19 and TRBJ2-7; a weak D match, TRBD2 (6 bases). The CDR3 sequence is 16 residues long. In germline, CDR1 is LNHDA, CDR2 SQIVND (reference sequence). V dropped 7 bases and J dropped 2 bases, with 21 bases sitting between them. The CDR3 loop reads CASTNGGVGTPYEQYF. The CDR3 DNA reads as TGTGCCAGTACCAATGGAGGGGTAGGGACGCCCTACGAGCAGTACTTC.